The entry below gives a single T cell receptor beta chain sequence along with its context. The data were taken from a study of blood T cell repertoires in COVID-19. Study-wide context: COVID-19 samples from acute and convalescent phases originated in the United States, Italy and Spain. PBMCs, B-cell-depleted T cells, or T cells were the source of the cDNA or gDNA that made up the material.

Repertoires were generated with immunoSEQ multiplex PCR, while TCRdb's copy carries only in-frame clones and drops some. The table records approximately 150,000 clones, roughly 82% of them present only once. The CDR3 is 13 amino acids. Between the trimmed V and J ends, which lost 7 bases and 8 bases, there was a span of 14 bases. CDR1 and CDR2 from the germline V gene are MNHEY and SVGAGI. The sample was peripheral blood. The chain links TRBV6-5 to TRBJ2-2; D might be TRBD2 (5 bases). The source of this sequence is a woman in her forties or fifties in a cohort sampled during active or convalescent COVID-19. As DNA, the CDR3 is TGTGCCAGCAAGGAGAGGGCCGCTGGGGAGCTGTTTTTT. Translation: CASKERAAGELFF.